This entry features one TCR beta chain sequence. Its specificity is not known. This entry is derived from a study of T cell responses to AZD1222 COVID-19 vaccine. The protocol was immunoSEQ multiplex PCR, while the TCRdb copy is restricted to in-frame clones and leaves out a portion. This sample has 180,000 or so clones, with around 90% found just once. The study's findings and limits: Only a handful of AZD1222 recipients were seropositive at baseline. Two doses of AZD1222 preceded a rise in Spike-specific TCR breadth and depth. Unmutated variant regions reportedly attract nearly half of all spike-specific TCRs. White British donors predominated, females outnumbered males, and clonal diversity was possibly underestimated.

There are 14 residues in the CDR3. V was trimmed by 0 bases and J by 4 bases, leaving 9 bases between them. CDR1 is MDHEN, CDR2 SYDVKM, per germline. The sequenced sample was peripheral blood, obtained 28 days after the second dose of the MenACWY control vaccine. V is TRBV28 and J is TRBJ1-1, with D possibly TRBD1 on 5 matching bases. This receptor was obtained from an adult who received the MenACWY meningococcal vaccine as a control. CDR3 in amino acids: CASSLWQGSTEAFF. The CDR3 region has the DNA TGTGCCAGCAGTTTATGGCAGGGCAGCACTGAAGCTTTCTTT.